This T cell receptor beta chain came from a study of technical replicates of blood from several donors. The method was immunoSEQ multiplex PCR; TCRdb's version includes in-frame clones alone and lacks a portion of them. The table lists around 76,000 clones, approximately 98% of them singletons, with 0.2% to 0.25% in the top ten. The CDR3 runs to 13 residues. The trim removed 6 bases at V and 4 bases at J, leaving 6 bases unmatched. Germline V gene lookup returns CDR1 SQVTM and CDR2 ANQGSEA. The origin of this receptor is a human donor in good health. This chain links TRBV29-1 with TRBJ2-7; 10 bases fit TRBD2. Sequences were obtained from T cells isolated from PBMCs. CDR3 sequence (DNA): TGCAGCGTGGCTAGCGGGAGTCCGTACGAGCAGTACTTC. The encoded protein is CSVASGSPYEQYF.